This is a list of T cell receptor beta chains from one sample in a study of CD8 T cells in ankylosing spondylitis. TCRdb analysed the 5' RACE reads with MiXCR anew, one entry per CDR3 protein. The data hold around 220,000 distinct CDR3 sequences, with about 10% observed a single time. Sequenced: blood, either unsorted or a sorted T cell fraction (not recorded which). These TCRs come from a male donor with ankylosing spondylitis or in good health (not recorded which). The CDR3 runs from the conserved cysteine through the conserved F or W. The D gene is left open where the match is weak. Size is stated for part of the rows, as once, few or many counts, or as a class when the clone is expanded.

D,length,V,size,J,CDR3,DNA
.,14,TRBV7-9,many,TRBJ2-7,CASTPAGPLREQYF,TGTGCCAGCACCCCGGCGGGGCCACTCAGGGAGCAGTACTTC
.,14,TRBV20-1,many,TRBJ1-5,CSASSGGGNQPQHF,TGCAGTGCTAGTTCTGGGGGCGGCAATCAGCCCCAGCATTTT
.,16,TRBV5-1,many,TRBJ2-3,CASSFGDTTSTDTQYF,TGCGCCAGCAGCTTTGGGGACACCACTAGCACAGATACGCAGTATTTT
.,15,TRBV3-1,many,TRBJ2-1,CASSQVPGPYNEQFF,TGTGCCAGCAGCCAAGTCCCGGGACCCTACAATGAGCAGTTCTTC
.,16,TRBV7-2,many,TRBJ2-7,CASSPPWLEAFHEQYF,TGTGCCAGCAGCCCCCCCTGGCTAGAGGCTTTCCACGAGCAGTACTTC
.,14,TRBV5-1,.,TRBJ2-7,CASSLVSLSYEQYF,TGCGCCAGCAGCTTGGTCAGCCTCTCCTACGAGCAGTACTTC
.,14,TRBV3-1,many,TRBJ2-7,CASSQAFGSYEQYF,TGTGCCAGCAGCCAAGCTTTTGGCAGCTACGAGCAGTACTTC
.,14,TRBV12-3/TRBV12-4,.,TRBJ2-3,CASSSRTTTDTQYF,TGTGCCAGCAGTTCTAGGACTACCACAGATACGCAGTATTTT
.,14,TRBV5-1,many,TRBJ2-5,CASSFFDSEETQYF,TGCGCCAGCAGCTTTTTCGATAGCGAAGAGACCCAGTACTTC
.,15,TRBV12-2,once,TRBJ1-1,CASRLIGTLNTEAFF,TGTGCAAGTCGCTTAATCGGCACTTTGAACACTGAAGCTTTCTTT
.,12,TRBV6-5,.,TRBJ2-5,CASRNPGETQYF,TGTGCCAGCAGAAATCCCGGGGAGACCCAGTACTTC
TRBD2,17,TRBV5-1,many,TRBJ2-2,CASSLASGGTLTGELFF,TGCGCCAGCAGCTTGGCTAGCGGGGGGACACTCACCGGGGAGCTGTTTTTT
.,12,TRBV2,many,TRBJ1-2,CASSENSYGYTF,TGTGCCAGCAGTGAAAACAGCTATGGCTACACCTTC
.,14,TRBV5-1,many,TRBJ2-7,CASSPSGQGYEQYF,TGCGCCAGCAGCCCCTCGGGACAAGGCTACGAGCAGTACTTC
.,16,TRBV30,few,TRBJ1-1,CAWSGYLGGGNTEAFF,TGTGCCTGGAGTGGGTATCTCGGGGGGGGGAACACTGAAGCTTTCTTT
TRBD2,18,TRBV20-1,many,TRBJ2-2,CSAHGLAGGQIDTGELFF,TGCAGTGCCCACGGGCTAGCGGGGGGCCAAATCGATACCGGGGAGCTGTTTTTT
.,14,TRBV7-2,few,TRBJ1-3,CASSPDVTGNTIYF,TGTGCCAGCAGCCCCGACGTCACTGGAAACACCATATATTTT
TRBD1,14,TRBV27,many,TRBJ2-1,CASVRDRTYNEQFF,TGTGCCAGCGTCCGGGACAGAACGTACAATGAGCAGTTCTTC
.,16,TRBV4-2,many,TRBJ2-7,CASSLVFSPEAYEQYF,TGTGCCAGCAGCCTCGTCTTTTCCCCGGAGGCTTACGAGCAGTACTTC
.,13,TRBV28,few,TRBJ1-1,CASSPLVGPEAFF,TGTGCCAGCAGTCCCCTCGTCGGACCTGAAGCTTTCTTT
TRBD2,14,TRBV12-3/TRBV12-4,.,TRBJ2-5,CASSRTSAGETQYF,TGTGCCAGCAGTCGGACTAGCGCTGGAGAGACCCAGTACTTC
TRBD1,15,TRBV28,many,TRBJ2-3,CASSSGTGKTDTQYF,TGTGCCAGCAGCTCCGGGACAGGGAAAACAGATACGCAGTATTTT
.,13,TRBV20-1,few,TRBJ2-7,CSALGRGNYEQYF,TGCAGTGCGTTAGGGCGGGGAAACTACGAGCAGTACTTC
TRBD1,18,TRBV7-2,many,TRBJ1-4,CASSFAGTGTRTNEKLFF,TGTGCCAGCAGCTTCGCCGGGACAGGGACCAGGACTAATGAAAAACTGTTTTTT
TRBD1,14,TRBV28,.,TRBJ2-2,CATPGQGNTGELFF,TGTGCCACCCCGGGACAGGGGAACACCGGGGAGCTGTTTTTT
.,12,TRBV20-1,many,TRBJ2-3,CSAPDREDTQYF,TGCAGTGCCCCAGATAGGGAAGATACGCAGTATTTT
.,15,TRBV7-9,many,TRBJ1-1,CASSSRGGEGTEAFF,TGTGCCAGCAGCTCCAGAGGTGGGGAGGGCACTGAAGCTTTCTTT
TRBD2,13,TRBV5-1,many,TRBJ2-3,CASSLRGRDAQYF,TGCGCCAGCAGCTTGCGTGGGAGGGATGCGCAGTATTTT
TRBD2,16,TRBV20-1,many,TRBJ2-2,CSARDKSGRNTGELFF,TGCAGTGCTAGAGATAAAAGCGGGAGAAACACCGGGGAGCTGTTTTTT
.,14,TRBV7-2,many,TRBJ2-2,CASSWTQAGGELFF,TGTGCCAGCAGTTGGACTCAGGCGGGGGGGGAGCTGTTTTTT
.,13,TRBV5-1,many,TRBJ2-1,CASSLALASEQFF,TGCGCCAGCAGCTTGGCCTTGGCAAGCGAGCAGTTCTTC
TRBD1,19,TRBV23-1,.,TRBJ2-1,CASSQSQRQGIFAYNEQFF,TGCGCCAGCAGTCAATCGCAGCGACAGGGGATTTTCGCCTACAATGAGCAGTTCTTC
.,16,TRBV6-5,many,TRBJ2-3,CASSYKDGEGTDTQYF,TGTGCCAGCAGTTACAAGGACGGGGAGGGCACAGATACGCAGTATTTT
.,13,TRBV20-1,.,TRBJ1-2,CSARRPGPGGYTF,TGCAGTGCTAGACGTCCGGGCCCGGGGGGCTACACCTTC
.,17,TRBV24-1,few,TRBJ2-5,CATSGSSGTENQETQYF,TGTGCCACCAGTGGGTCCTCCGGGACGGAAAACCAAGAGACCCAGTACTTC
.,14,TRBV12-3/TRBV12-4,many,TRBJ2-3,CASSFWLDTDTQYF,TGTGCCAGCAGTTTTTGGCTGGATACAGATACGCAGTATTTT
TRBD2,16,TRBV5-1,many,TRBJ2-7,CASSLVLAGDPYEQYF,TGCGCCAGCAGCTTGGTCTTAGCGGGGGACCCCTACGAGCAGTACTTC
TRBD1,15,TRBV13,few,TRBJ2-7,CASSSGTGTINEQYF,TGTGCCAGCAGCTCTGGGACAGGGACGATTAACGAGCAGTACTTC
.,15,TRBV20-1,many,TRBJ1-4,CSARGGAGTNEKLFF,TGCAGTGCTAGAGGAGGGGCGGGAACTAATGAAAAACTGTTTTTT
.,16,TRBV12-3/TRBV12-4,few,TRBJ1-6,CASSFRMEGRGSPLHF,TGTGCCAGCAGTTTCCGGATGGAGGGACGCGGTTCACCCCTCCACTTT
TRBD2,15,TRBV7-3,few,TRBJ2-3,CASSLNAGGTDTQYF,TGTGCCAGCAGCTTAAACGCGGGGGGCACAGATACGCAGTATTTT
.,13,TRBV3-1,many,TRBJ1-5,CASSQEKNQPQHF,TGTGCCAGCAGCCAGGAGAAGAATCAGCCCCAGCATTTT
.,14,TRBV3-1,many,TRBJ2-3,CASSQDLSSDTQYF,TGTGCCAGCAGCCAAGATCTCAGTTCAGATACGCAGTATTTT